Below are 32 T cell receptor beta chains sequenced from a single sample in a study of blood T cell repertoires in COVID-19. Sequencing was performed with immunoSEQ multiplex PCR; in TCRdb, only in-frame clones are kept and a portion is missing. The sample records a few hundred thousand clones, roughly 86% being singletons. The sample taken for sequencing was peripheral blood. All receptors derive from a woman aged 25 to 39 with COVID-19, enrolled during active disease.

This rearrangement joins TRBV6-2 or TRBV6-3 to TRBJ2-7, with 8 positions matching TRBD2. After removal of 2 bases from V and 0 bases from J, the junction contained 12 bases not matched to a gene. CDR3 length: 18 residues. CDR1 and CDR2 from the germline V gene are MNHEY and SVGEGT. The CDR3 is CASSYALRLAQRSYEQYF. CDR3 nucleotides: TGTGCCAGCAGTTACGCCCTGAGACTAGCGCAACGCTCCTACGAGCAGTACTTC.

This chain joins TRBV27 and TRBJ2-3; 9 positions match TRBD1. With V trimmed by 7 bases and J by 3 bases, 11 bases remained unmatched. CDR3 length: 16 amino acids. The V gene's germline CDR1 is MNHEY and CDR2 SMNVEV (reference sequence). CDR3 sequence (DNA): TGTGCCAGCATGCTTCCGGGACAGGGAGGAACAGATACGCAGTATTTT. This sequence encodes CASMLPGQGGTDTQYF.

The V gene is TRBV7-8, the J gene TRBJ2-1, with D maybe TRBD1 (7 bases). Trimming removed 2 bases at V and 1 base at J, with 12 bases between. The CDR3 totals 16 residues. Germline values: CDR1 SGHVS, CDR2 FQNEAQ. DNA of the CDR3: TGTGCCAGCAGCTTAACTCAGGGGGGTTCCTACAATGAGCAGTTCTTC. It codes for CASSLTQGGSYNEQFF.

The CDR3 DNA sequence: TGTGCCAGCTCACCACCCGGAGGACAGGGGGCTCCCGGCTACACCTTC. Its protein product is CASSPPGGQGAPGYTF. The chain carries TRBV18 and TRBJ1-2, with 11 positions matching TRBD1. Trimming took 0 bases from V and 8 from J; bases not matched to a gene: 8. The germline V gene has CDR1 KGHSH and CDR2 LQKENI. The CDR3 spans 16 residues.

This clone was counted a single time. J is TRBJ1-5 and V is TRBV29-1, with TRBD1 as a possible D gene (5 bases). The CDR3 consists of 13 residues. From germline, CDR1 is SQVTM and CDR2 ANQGSEA. V was trimmed by 4 bases and J by 5 bases, leaving 12 bases between them. The CDR3 sequence is CSVVRGDDQPQHF. DNA for the CDR3: TGCAGCGTTGTGCGGGGGGACGATCAGCCCCAGCATTTT.

The gene calls are TRBV6-1 and TRBJ2-2; 10 nucleotides line up with TRBD2. The V segment lost 3 bases and the J segment 6 bases; nucleotides outside the gene matches: 13. From germline, CDR1 is MNHNS and CDR2 SASEGT. The CDR3 contains 18 residues. The CDR3 bases are TGTGCCAGCAGTGATTATTGGTACGGGACTAGCGAAGCCGGGGAGCTGTTTTTT. It translates to CASSDYWYGTSEAGELFF.

The chain uses TRBV6-6 and TRBJ1-3, with 8 bases that match TRBD1. Germline V gives CDR1 MNHNY, CDR2 SVGAGI (reference sequence). The CDR3 totals 16 residues. V gave up 6 bases and J gave up 3 bases; unmatched junction bases: 10. The CDR3 nucleotides are TGTGCCAGCAGCCAATCAGGGGGCGCAGATGGAAACACCATATATTTT. This encodes CASSQSGGADGNTIYF.

V and J are TRBV6-6 and TRBJ1-5, with 7 bases matching TRBD1. Germline V gives CDR1 MNHNY, CDR2 SVGAGI (reference sequence). The CDR3 loop spans 16 amino acids. V was clipped by 5 bases and J by 4 bases; unmatched bases: 11. This chain's CDR3 is CASSAPDRVGNQPQHF. CDR3 sequence (DNA): TGTGCCAGCAGTGCCCCCGACAGGGTAGGAAATCAGCCCCAGCATTTT.

The table lists this clone with a few counts. This rearrangement joins TRBV5-5 to TRBJ1-3, with D possibly matching TRBD1 (5 bases). V was clipped by 0 bases and J by 0 bases, with 10 bases between them. The CDR3 is made up of 16 amino acids. The germline V gene encodes CDR1 SGHKS and CDR2 YYEKEE (reference sequence). The chain's CDR3 is CASSLVQDPSGNTIYF. The CDR3 region has the DNA TGTGCCAGCAGCTTGGTACAGGACCCCTCTGGAAACACCATATATTTT.

J is TRBJ1-2 and V is TRBV7-2; TRBD1 matches 11 bases. The junction had 2 bases not matched to a gene; V was cut back by 1 base and J by 4 bases. Germline CDR1 reads SGHTA; CDR2 reads FQGNSA. This CDR3 is 15 amino acids long. In DNA, the CDR3 is TGTGCCAGCAGCTTAGGGACAGGGGGCGTCTATGGCTACACCTTC. It specifies CASSLGTGGVYGYTF.

The chain recombines TRBV5-4 with TRBJ1-4, with D possibly being TRBD1 (6 bases). CDR1 is SGHNT and CDR2 is YYREEE in the germline V gene (reference sequence). V was shortened by 9 bases and J by 7 bases, with 25 bases between the two germline ends. The CDR3 is 16 amino acids. DNA for the CDR3: TGTGCCACGTCTCGGGGGGCCAACCCACATGGTGAAAAACTGTTTTTT. Its translation is CATSRGANPHGEKLFF. Using reference TRBV5-4 and TRBJ1-4 for the parts outside the CDR3, the full variable domain is ETGVTQSPTHLIKTRGQQVTLRCSSQSGHNTVSWYQQALGQGPQFIFQYYREEENGRGNFPPRFSGLQFPNYSSELNVNALELDDSALYLCATSRGANPHGEKLFFGSGTQLSVL.

This chain uses TRBV9 with TRBJ1-5; D uncertain. The CDR3 loop spans 14 amino acids. Trimming cost V 2 bases and J 0 bases, with 6 bases left between them. From germline, CDR1 is SGDLS and CDR2 YYNGEE. The CDR3 is CASSVGDSNQPQHF. CDR3 nucleotide sequence: TGTGCCAGCAGCGTGGGAGATAGCAATCAGCCCCAGCATTTT.

This chain links TRBV7-2 with TRBJ1-1; D might be TRBD1 (5 bases). CDR3 length equals 16 residues. Germline V lookup: CDR1 SGHTA, CDR2 FQGNSA. V gave up 4 bases and J gave up 6 bases, with 21 bases separating them. CDR3 nucleotide sequence: TGTGCCAGCAGCTCCAAATCGGTGGCAGGGTCTGCTGAAGCTTTCTTT. It yields the protein CASSSKSVAGSAEAFF.

The chain joins TRBV5-1 to TRBJ2-7; 8 bases are shared with TRBD1. Per germline, CDR1 SGHRS and CDR2 YFSETQ. The CDR3 sequence is 17 residues long. V lost 3 bases to trimming and J lost 2 bases; unmatched junction nucleotides: 13. The DNA of the CDR3 is TGCGCCAGCAGCTCGGCGCCCGGGACAGGAATTACCTACGAGCAGTACTTC. This sequence encodes CASSSAPGTGITYEQYF.

The chain uses TRBV2 and TRBJ1-1, with D possibly matching TRBD1 (5 bases). V lost 3 bases and J lost 5, with 7 bases in between. This CDR3 spans 12 amino acids. Germline CDR1 SNHLY, CDR2 FYNNEI. The CDR3 DNA is TGTGCCAGCAGTGAGGGGGGAACTGAAGCTTTCTTT. As protein: CASSEGGTEAFF.

The sample holds one count of this clone. The genes are TRBV6-2 or TRBV6-3 and TRBJ2-5; D may be TRBD2 (6 bases). The V end lost 5 bases, the J end lost 2 bases, and 15 bases lay between the germline ends. Germline V gene data show CDR1 as MNHEY and CDR2 as SVGEGT. The CDR3 contains 15 residues. The DNA for the CDR3 is TGTGCCAGCAGTAGATGGACTACCCGGCAAGAGACCCAGTACTTC. It is translated as CASSRWTTRQETQYF.

The rearrangement links TRBV11-2 to TRBJ1-2; D remains ambiguous. Germline-derived CDR1 and CDR2 are SGHAT and FQNNGV. The CDR3 is made up of 14 amino acids. V was shortened by 1 base and J by 7 bases, with 13 bases between the two germline ends. CDR3 protein: CASSLGSGSGGYTF. The CDR3 bases are TGTGCCAGCAGCTTAGGTAGCGGTTCGGGTGGCTACACCTTC. The entire variable domain, with the rest obtained from reference TRBV11-2 and TRBJ1-2, is as follows: EAGVAQSPRYKIIEKRQSVAFWCNPISGHATLYWYQQILGQGPKLLIQFQNNGVVDDSQLPKDRFSAERLKGVDSTLKIQPAKLEDSAVYLCASSLGSGSGGYTFGSGTRLTVV.

This chain links TRBV6-2 or TRBV6-3 with TRBJ1-4; D is unclear. Trimming cost V 5 bases and J 8 bases, with 18 bases left between them. This CDR3 comprises 15 residues. Germline values: CDR1 MNHEY, CDR2 SVGEGT. In nucleotides, the CDR3 is TGTGCCAGCAGTCAAGTGAGGGCCGTACGGGAAAAACTGTTTTTT. Translated: CASSQVRAVREKLFF.

This clone was detected once. Other DNA sequences from this sample encode an identical CDR3 as well. The J gene is TRBJ2-2, the V gene TRBV7-2; D unresolved. V was shortened by 3 bases and J by 3 bases, with 2 bases between the two germline ends. This CDR3 region has 12 residues. The germline V gene has CDR1 SGHTA and CDR2 FQGNSA. The chain's CDR3 is CASSFYTGELFF. In nucleotides, the CDR3 is TGTGCCAGCAGCTTCTACACCGGGGAGCTGTTTTTT.

This rearrangement joins TRBV23-1 to TRBJ1-2; TRBD1 matches at 10 bases. TRBV23-1 falls under the ORF class, with uncertain function. CDR3 length: 18 residues. J lost 2 bases, V lost 6 bases, and 15 bases had no gene match. The CDR3 DNA follows: TGCGCCAGCAGCCATACCAAGGACAGGGGGAAATACAACTATGGCTACACCTTC. Encoded protein: CASSHTKDRGKYNYGYTF.

This clone was found once. This rearrangement joins TRBV25-1 to TRBJ1-6, with D hard to call. Trimming removed 4 bases at V and 2 bases at J, with 3 bases between. The V gene's germline CDR1 is MGHDK and CDR2 SYGVNS. The CDR3 covers 13 residues. CDR3 in DNA: TGTGCCAGCAGTGCAGCCTATAATTCACCCCTCCACTTT. Residues: CASSAAYNSPLHF.

The chain combines TRBV6-5 with TRBJ2-7, with 9 bases identical to TRBD1. V trimming: 6 bases; J trimming: 5 bases; junction bases outside the gene matches: 11. The CDR3 totals 15 residues. Germline CDR1 and CDR2: MNHEY and SVGAGI. CDR3 bases: TGTGCCAGCAGGCAGGGACAGGGAGGCTTCAACGAGCAGTACGTC. Protein: CASRQGQGGFNEQYV.

The rearrangement joins TRBV7-9 to TRBJ1-4; D might be TRBD1 (5 bases). Trimming shortened V by 0 bases and J by 7 bases, and 12 bases separated the two germline ends. The germline V gene has CDR1 SEHNR and CDR2 FQNEAQ (reference sequence). The length of the CDR3 is 15 residues. Here the CDR3 DNA reads TGTGCCAGCAGCTTAGCGATCGGGGGTGGTGAAAAACTGTTTTTT. It translates to CASSLAIGGGEKLFF.

The genes are TRBV6-1 and TRBJ1-2; 7 nucleotides align to TRBD1. Germline lookup yields CDR1 MNHNS and CDR2 SASEGT. The CDR3 covers 16 residues. Trimming removed 2 bases from V and 1 base from J; junction bases left unmatched: 7. In DNA form, the CDR3 reads TGTGCCAGCAGTGAACTTCCCGGGACAGATAACTATGGCTACACCTTC. Protein product: CASSELPGTDNYGYTF.

J is TRBJ1-4 and V is TRBV18; D perhaps matches TRBD1 (6 bases). CDR1 is KGHSH and CDR2 is LQKENI in the germline V gene. The CDR3 runs 15 residues. The V gene lost 3 bases and the J gene lost 6 bases, with 14 bases spanning the gap. The CDR3, as DNA: TGTGCCAGCTCACCTACACAGGGAATTGATGAAAAACTGTTTTTT. Translated, it gives CASSPTQGIDEKLFF.

The V gene is TRBV6-5, the J gene TRBJ1-2; 10 bases fit TRBD1. This CDR3 has 15 residues. The V gene end was trimmed by 6 bases and the J gene end by 7 bases; junction bases not matched to a gene: 11. Germline V CDR1 and CDR2: MNHEY, SVGAGI. The CDR3 is CASRDRGLPAIGYTF. In DNA form, the CDR3 reads TGTGCCAGCAGAGACAGGGGGCTGCCCGCTATTGGCTACACCTTC.

The V gene is TRBV4-3, the J gene TRBJ2-5; D remains unclear. This CDR3 contains 14 residues. CDR1 is LGHNA, CDR2 YSLEER, per germline. The germline V and J ends were trimmed by 0 bases and 7 bases, with 12 bases remaining between them. In nucleotides, the CDR3 is TGCGCCAGCAGCCAAGAGTGGGCCCAGGCGACCCAGTACTTC. Protein sequence: CASSQEWAQATQYF.

The chain couples TRBV6-4 to TRBJ2-3; 7 positions match TRBD2. CDR1 is MRHNA and CDR2 is SNTAGT in the germline V gene. The ends lost 0 bases at V and 6 bases at J; junction bases unmatched: 0. The CDR3 totals 13 residues. The DNA of the CDR3 is TGTGCCAGCAGTGACTCGGGAGGGGATACGCAGTATTTT. This sequence encodes CASSDSGGDTQYF.

The chain uses TRBV19 and TRBJ1-1; D not resolved. With 3 bases removed from V and 5 bases from J, the gap between germline ends came to 13 bases. CDR1 LNHDA and CDR2 SQIVND come from the germline V gene (reference sequence). This CDR3 region has 14 residues. In DNA, the CDR3 is TGTGCCAGTAGTATCACGGGGAGTAGGACTGAAGCTTTCTTT. Amino acids: CASSITGSRTEAFF.

The V call is TRBV7-2, the J call TRBJ1-2; 8 bases match TRBD1. V trimming: 5 bases; J trimming: 8 bases; junction bases outside the gene matches: 10. The CDR3 runs 14 residues. The germline gives CDR1 SGHTA, CDR2 FQGNSA. CDR3 in amino acids: CASSKQGTGGGYTF. CDR3 nucleotide sequence: TGTGCCAGCAGCAAACAGGGGACAGGAGGGGGCTACACCTTC.

The chain is built from TRBV2 and TRBJ1-4, with D perhaps TRBD1 (6 bases). CDR3 size: 14 residues. Germline assignment: CDR1 SNHLY and CDR2 FYNNEI. Trimming shortened V by 8 bases and J by 0 bases, and 10 bases separated the two germline ends. The CDR3 region has the DNA TGTGCCAGCTTACAGGGACCAACTAATGAAAAACTGTTTTTT. Protein: CASLQGPTNEKLFF. Full variable domain (remainder filled in from reference TRBV2 and TRBJ1-4): EPEVTQTPSHQVTQMGQEVILRCVPISNHLYFYWYRQILGQKVEFLVSFYNNEISEKSEIFDDQFSVERPDGSNFTLKIRSTKLEDSAMYFCASLQGPTNEKLFFGSGTQLSVL.

The CDR3 sequence is CASRLALSNEKLFF. CDR3 bases: TGTGCCAGCAGGTTAGCCCTGAGCAATGAAAAACTGTTTTTT. The chain recombines TRBV28 with TRBJ1-4; no firm D call. V lost 6 bases to trimming and J lost 5 bases, with 13 bases between them. CDR3 length equals 14 residues. Germline values: CDR1 MDHEN, CDR2 SYDVKM.